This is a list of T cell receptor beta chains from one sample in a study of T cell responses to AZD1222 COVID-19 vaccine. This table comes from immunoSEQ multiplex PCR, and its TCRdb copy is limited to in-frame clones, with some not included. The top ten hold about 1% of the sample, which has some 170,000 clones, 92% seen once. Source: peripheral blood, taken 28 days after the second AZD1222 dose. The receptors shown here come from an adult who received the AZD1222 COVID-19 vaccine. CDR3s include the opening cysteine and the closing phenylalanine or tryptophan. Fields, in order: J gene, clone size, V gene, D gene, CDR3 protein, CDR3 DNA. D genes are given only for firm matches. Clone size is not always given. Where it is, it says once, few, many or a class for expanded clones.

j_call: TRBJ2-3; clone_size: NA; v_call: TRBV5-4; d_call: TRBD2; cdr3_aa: CASSSLIGGTGDTQYF; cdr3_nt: TGTGCCAGCAGTTCCCTCATCGGGGGGACGGGTGATACGCAGTATTTT
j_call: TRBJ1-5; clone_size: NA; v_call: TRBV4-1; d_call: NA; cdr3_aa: CASSLRAGSQDQPQHF; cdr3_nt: TGCGCCAGCAGCCTTCGAGCAGGTAGTCAGGATCAGCCCCAGCATTTT
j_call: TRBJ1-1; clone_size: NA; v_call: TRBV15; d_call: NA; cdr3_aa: CATSRDGQGEAFF; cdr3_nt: TGTGCCACCAGCAGAGATGGGCAGGGAGAAGCTTTCTTT
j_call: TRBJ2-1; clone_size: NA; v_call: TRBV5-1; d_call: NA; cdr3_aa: CASSLDGANEQFF; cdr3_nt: TGCGCCAGCAGCCTGGACGGAGCCAATGAGCAGTTCTTC
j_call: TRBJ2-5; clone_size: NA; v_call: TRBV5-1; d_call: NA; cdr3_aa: CASSLQISGAFVEAQYF; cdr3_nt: TGCGCCAGCAGCTTACAGATTTCCGGGGCCTTCGTGGAGGCCCAGTACTTC
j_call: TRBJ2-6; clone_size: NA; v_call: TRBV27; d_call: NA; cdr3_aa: CASSFSFAGANVLTF; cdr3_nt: TGTGCCAGCAGTTTTAGCTTTGCTGGGGCCAACGTCCTGACTTTC
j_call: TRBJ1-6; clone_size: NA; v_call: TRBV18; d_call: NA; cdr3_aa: CASSPKAGDSPLHF; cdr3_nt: TGTGCCAGCTCACCAAAAGCAGGGGATTCACCCCTCCACTTT
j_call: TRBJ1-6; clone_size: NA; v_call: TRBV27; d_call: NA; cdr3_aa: CASSLFGAGYSPLHF; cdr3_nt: TGTGCCAGCAGTTTATTTGGGGCCGGGTATTCACCCCTCCACTTT
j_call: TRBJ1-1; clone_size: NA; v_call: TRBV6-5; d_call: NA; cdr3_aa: CASSQGVNTEAFF; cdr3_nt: TGTGCCAGCAGCCAAGGGGTGAACACTGAAGCTTTCTTT
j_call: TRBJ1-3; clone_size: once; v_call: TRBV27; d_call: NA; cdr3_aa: CASSRDGYSGNTIYF; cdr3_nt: TGTGCCAGCAGCCGGGACGGCTACTCTGGAAACACCATATATTTT
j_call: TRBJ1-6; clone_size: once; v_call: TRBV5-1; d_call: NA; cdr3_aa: CASSFGQVQSPLHF; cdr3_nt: TGCGCCAGCAGCTTCGGGCAGGTACAATCACCCCTCCACTTT
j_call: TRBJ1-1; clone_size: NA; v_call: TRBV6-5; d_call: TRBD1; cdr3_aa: CASSSGTGGADTEAFF; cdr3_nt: TGTGCCAGCAGTTCCGGGACAGGGGGCGCGGACACTGAAGCTTTCTTT
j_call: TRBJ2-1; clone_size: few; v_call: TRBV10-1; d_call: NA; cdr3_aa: CASSKDLSSYNEQFF; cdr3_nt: TGCGCCAGCAGTAAGGACCTTAGCTCCTACAATGAGCAGTTCTTC
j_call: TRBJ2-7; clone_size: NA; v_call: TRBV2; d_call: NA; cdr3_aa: CASNRLSSYEQYF; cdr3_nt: TGTGCCAGCAATCGTCTCAGCTCCTACGAGCAGTACTTC
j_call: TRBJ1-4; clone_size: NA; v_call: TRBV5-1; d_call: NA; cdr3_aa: CASSLASVVRGGEKLFF; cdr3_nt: TGCGCCAGCAGCTTGGCCTCAGTTGTCAGGGGAGGCGAAAAACTGTTTTTT
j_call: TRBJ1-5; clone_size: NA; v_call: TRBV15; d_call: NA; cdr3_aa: CATSRADRRSQPQHF; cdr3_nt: TGTGCCACCAGCAGAGCGGACAGAAGGAGTCAGCCCCAGCATTTT
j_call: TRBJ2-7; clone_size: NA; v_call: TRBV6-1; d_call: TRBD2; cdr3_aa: CASSDSGGTYEQYF; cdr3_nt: TGTGCCAGCAGTGATTCCGGGGGGACCTACGAGCAGTACTTC
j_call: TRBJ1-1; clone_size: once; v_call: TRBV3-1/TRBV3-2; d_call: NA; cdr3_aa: CASSQVKVGTEAFF; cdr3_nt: TGTGCCAGCAGCCAAGTAAAAGTAGGCACTGAAGCTTTCTTT
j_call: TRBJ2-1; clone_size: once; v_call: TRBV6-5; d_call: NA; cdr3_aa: CASSYSRAGEQFF; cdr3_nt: TGTGCCAGCAGTTACTCGAGGGCGGGAGAGCAGTTCTTC
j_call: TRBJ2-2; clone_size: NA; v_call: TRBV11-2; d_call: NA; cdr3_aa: CASSLDWQNTGELFF; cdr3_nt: TGTGCCAGCAGCTTAGATTGGCAGAACACCGGGGAGCTGTTTTTT
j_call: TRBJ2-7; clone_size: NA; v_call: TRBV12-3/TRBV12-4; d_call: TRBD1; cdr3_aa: CASSPTGAGQYF; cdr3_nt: TGTGCCAGCAGTCCTACAGGGGCCGGACAGTACTTC
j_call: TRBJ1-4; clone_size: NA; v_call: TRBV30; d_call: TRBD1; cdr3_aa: CAWSPDRGLGWEKLFF; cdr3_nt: TGTGCCTGGAGTCCCGACAGGGGGCTTGGTTGGGAAAAACTGTTTTTT
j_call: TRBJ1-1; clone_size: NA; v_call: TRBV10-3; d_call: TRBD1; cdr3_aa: CAISVGQGNTEAFF; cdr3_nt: TGTGCCATCAGCGTTGGACAGGGGAACACTGAAGCTTTCTTT
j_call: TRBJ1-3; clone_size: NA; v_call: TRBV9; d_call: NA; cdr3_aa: CASSVARVGAGNTIYF; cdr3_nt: TGTGCCAGCAGCGTAGCAAGGGTCGGCGCGGGAAACACCATATATTTT
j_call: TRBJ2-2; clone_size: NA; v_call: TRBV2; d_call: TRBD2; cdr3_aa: CASSGEGRAWTGELFF; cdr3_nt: TGTGCCAGCAGTGGGGAGGGCAGGGCTTGGACCGGGGAGCTGTTTTTT
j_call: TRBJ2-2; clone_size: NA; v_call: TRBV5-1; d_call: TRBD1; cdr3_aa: CASSPDRGNTGELFF; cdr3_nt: TGCGCCAGCAGCCCCGACAGGGGGAACACCGGGGAGCTGTTTTTT
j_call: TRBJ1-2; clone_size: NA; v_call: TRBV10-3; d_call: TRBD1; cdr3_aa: CAISRGRDYGYTF; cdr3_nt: TGTGCCATCAGCAGGGGGCGCGACTATGGCTACACCTTC
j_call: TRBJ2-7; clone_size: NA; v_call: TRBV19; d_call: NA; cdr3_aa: CASSISQTGEQYF; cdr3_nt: TGTGCCAGTAGTATCAGTCAGACGGGCGAGCAGTACTTC
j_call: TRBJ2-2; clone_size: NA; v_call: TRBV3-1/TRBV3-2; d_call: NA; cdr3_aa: CASRLDTNTGELFF; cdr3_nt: TGTGCCAGCAGGCTGGACACTAACACCGGGGAGCTGTTTTTT
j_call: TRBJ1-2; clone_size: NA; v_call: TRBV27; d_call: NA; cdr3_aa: CASSLTQGRYGYTF; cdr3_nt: TGTGCCAGCAGTTTAACCCAGGGGAGGTATGGCTACACCTTC
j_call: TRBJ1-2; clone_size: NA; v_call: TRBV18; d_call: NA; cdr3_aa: CASSPPGTYYGYTF; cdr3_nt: TGTGCCAGCTCACCACCGGGCACGTACTATGGCTACACCTTC
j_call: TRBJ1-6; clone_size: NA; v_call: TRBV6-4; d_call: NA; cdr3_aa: CASGVNSPLHF; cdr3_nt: TGTGCCAGTGGGGTGAATTCACCCCTCCACTTT
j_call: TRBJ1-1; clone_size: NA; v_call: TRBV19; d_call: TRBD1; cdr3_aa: CASRTTGGGNTEAFF; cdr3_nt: TGTGCCAGTAGAACGACAGGGGGCGGGAACACTGAAGCTTTCTTT
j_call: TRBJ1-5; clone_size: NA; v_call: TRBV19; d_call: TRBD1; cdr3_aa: CASKSGTGVNFSNQPQHF; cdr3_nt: TGTGCCAGTAAAAGCGGGACAGGGGTGAACTTCAGCAATCAGCCCCAGCATTTT
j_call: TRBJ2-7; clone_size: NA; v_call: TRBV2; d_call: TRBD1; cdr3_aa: CASMTGTGSYEQYF; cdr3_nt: TGTGCCAGCATGACCGGGACAGGGTCCTACGAGCAGTACTTC
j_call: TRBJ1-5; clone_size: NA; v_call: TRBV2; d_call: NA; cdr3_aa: CASSWAAPGQPQHF; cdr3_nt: TGTGCCAGCAGCTGGGCAGCGCCCGGTCAGCCCCAGCATTTT
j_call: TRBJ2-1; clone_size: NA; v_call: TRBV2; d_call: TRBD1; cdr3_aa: CASSHEPPAGQEQYNEQFF; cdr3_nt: TGTGCCAGCAGTCACGAACCCCCCGCCGGACAGGAGCAGTACAATGAGCAGTTCTTC
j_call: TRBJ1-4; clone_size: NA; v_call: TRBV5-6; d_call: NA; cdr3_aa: CASSLGAGTNEKLFF; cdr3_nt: TGTGCCAGCAGCTTGGGTGCAGGAACAAATGAAAAACTGTTTTTT
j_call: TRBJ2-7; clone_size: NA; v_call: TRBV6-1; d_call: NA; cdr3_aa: CASSEGGGMGEQYF; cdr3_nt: TGTGCCAGCAGTGAGGGAGGAGGAATGGGCGAGCAGTACTTC
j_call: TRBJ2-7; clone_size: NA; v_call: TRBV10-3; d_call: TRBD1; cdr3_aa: CAISEGRDRALLYEQYF; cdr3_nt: TGTGCCATCAGTGAGGGTCGGGACAGGGCTCTACTCTACGAGCAGTACTTC
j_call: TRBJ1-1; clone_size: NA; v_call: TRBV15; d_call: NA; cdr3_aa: CATSLGYTEAFF; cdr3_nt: TGTGCCACCAGCTTGGGCTACACTGAAGCTTTCTTT
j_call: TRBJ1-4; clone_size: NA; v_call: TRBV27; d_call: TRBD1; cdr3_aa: CASATGGTNEKLFF; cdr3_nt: TGTGCCAGCGCCACAGGGGGCACTAATGAAAAACTGTTTTTT
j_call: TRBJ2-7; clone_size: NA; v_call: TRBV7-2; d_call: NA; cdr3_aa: CASSLAGPSAYEQYF; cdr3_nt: TGTGCCAGCAGCTTAGCGGGCCCTAGCGCCTACGAGCAGTACTTC